The 22 T cell receptor beta chains below come from one sample, sequenced in a study of regulatory T cells in long-lasting Graves disease. HTBI primers from iRepertoire and Arm-PCR of CDR3 regions yielded the TCR beta libraries. In TCRdb, the multiplex PCR reads were re-called with MiXCR into one record per CDR3 protein. This table holds under 300,000 distinct CDR3 sequences, approximately 20% found once. As to time point: newly diagnosed GD, antithyroid drugs for less than 3 months. PBMCs provided the RNA from which the TCR library was made. The sample consisted of peripheral blood mononuclear cells (PBMCs), taken at new diagnosis, from a patient treated with antithyroid drugs. The receptors come from a female donor with Graves disease.

The genes are TRBV24-1 and TRBJ2-7; tentatively, D is TRBD1 (6 bases). The CDR3 spans 15 residues. CDR1 KGHDR and CDR2 SFDVKD come from the germline V gene. Trimming took off 4 bases at V and 0 bases at J, with 12 bases between the two ends. CDR3 coding DNA: TGTGCCACCAGTGAGAATGAGGGGGTCTCCTACGAGCAGTACTTC. This sequence encodes CATSENEGVSYEQYF.

This clonotype was picked up a small number of times. An end of the junction does not agree with germline; a read error may underlie this. The chain is built from TRBV5-1 and TRBJ2-5, with D possibly being TRBD2 (6 bases). The germline CDR1 and CDR2 sequences are SGHRS and YFSETQ. The CDR3 spans 13 residues. CDR3 DNA: TGCGCCAGCGCCTTGGGAGGCCAAGAGACCCAGTACTTT. Protein: CASALGGQETQYF.

Many counts were recorded for this clonotype. This rearrangement joins TRBV6-1 to TRBJ1-6; D is uncertain. CDR3 length: 11 residues. V lost 1 base and J 8 bases, leaving 0 bases between the germline ends. Germline values: CDR1 MNHNS, CDR2 SASEGT. The CDR3 reads CASSEDSPLHF. Written as DNA, the CDR3 is TGTGCCAGCAGTGAAGATTCACCCCTCCACTTT.

This clonotype was counted ten times or more. V gene TRBV7-2 combines with J gene TRBJ2-2; TRBD1 or TRBD2 may be the D gene (6 bases each). This CDR3 comprises 16 residues. V lost 6 bases to trimming and J lost 3 bases, with 17 bases between them. Germline loops: CDR1 SGHTA, CDR2 FQGNSA. CDR3 DNA sequence: TGTGCCAGCAGTATCGGGGGCCCGCGATACACCGGGGAGCTGTTTTTT. This gives the protein CASSIGGPRYTGELFF.

This clonotype was recorded at least ten times. This sequence joins TRBV30 and TRBJ2-5; TRBD2 agrees at 7 bases. V lost 5 bases and J lost 2; bases outside the gene matches: 11. In germline, CDR1 is GTSNPN, CDR2 SVGIG (reference sequence). The CDR3 is 15 amino acids. CDR3 sequence reads: CAWATGLTGQETQYF. CDR3 DNA: TGTGCCTGGGCGACGGGACTAACCGGACAAGAGACCCAGTACTTC. Looking up the rest from reference TRBV30 and TRBJ2-5 gives the full variable domain: SQTIHQWPATLVQPVGSPLSLECTVEGTSNPNLYWYRQAAGRGLQLLFYSVGIGQISSEVPQNLSASRPQDRQFILSSKKLLLSDSGFYLCAWATGLTGQETQYFGPGTRLLVL.

This clonotype was picked up a small number of times. The rearrangement links TRBV4-3 to TRBJ2-7; 9 nucleotides match TRBD1. CDR3 length: 15 residues. V lost 4 bases to trimming and J lost 4 bases; unmatched junction nucleotides: 8. Per the germline V gene, CDR1 is LGHNA and CDR2 is YSLEER. CDR3 sequence reads: CASSLDSQGAYEQYF. CDR3 bases: TGCGCCAGCAGCCTAGACTCACAGGGGGCGTACGAGCAGTACTTC.

The chain is built from TRBV30 and TRBJ1-2, with D possibly matching TRBD1 (5 bases). V was trimmed by 5 bases and J by 4 bases, leaving 14 bases between them. The CDR3 spans 13 residues. Germline values: CDR1 GTSNPN, CDR2 SVGIG (reference sequence). The CDR3 sequence: CAWHYRSSYGYTF. The CDR3 region has the DNA TGTGCCTGGCACTACAGGTCTAGCTATGGCTACACCTTC.

This clonotype was seen many times. This sequence joins TRBV15 and TRBJ1-2, with 9 bases aligning to TRBD1. Germline trimming cut 5 bases from V and 6 bases from J; bases unmatched to any gene: 7. The germline V gene has CDR1 LNHNV and CDR2 YYDKDF (reference sequence). CDR3 length: 14 amino acids. Here the CDR3 reads CATSPRQGEDGYTF. The CDR3 region has the DNA TGTGCCACCAGCCCCCGACAGGGGGAAGATGGCTACACCTTC.

To note about this clonotype: A much more abundant neighbour one base away suggests this may be a read error. The DNA is omitted, as the CDR3 cannot be located on it reliably, and the CDR3 follows TCRdb's listing. The chain carries TRBV7-6 and TRBJ2-7; the tabulated D call, TRBD1, remains unverified against the DNA. The germline gives CDR1 SGHVS, CDR2 FNYEAQ. The length of the CDR3 is 13 amino acids, counting both ends. Here the CDR3 reads CASRASGQVEQYF.

This clonotype was counted a few times. This sequence may be a read error, since a much larger clone differs from it by one base. The conserved final phenylalanine or tryptophan is absent from the CDR3, which likely points to a read error. CDR3 coding DNA: TGTGCCAGCAGCTCCCTCGGCTCAGAGACCCAGTACCTC. Amino acid sequence: CASSSLGSETQYL. The rearrangement links TRBV7-2 to TRBJ2-5, with D hard to call. Trimming pared 4 bases from V and 4 bases from J, leaving 10 bases between. CDR1 and CDR2 (germline): SGHTA, FQGNSA. The CDR3 sequence is 13 residues long.

This clonotype was observed at least ten times. This sequence joins TRBV7-8 and TRBJ1-1, with D perhaps TRBD1 (5 bases). The CDR3 is made up of 15 amino acids. Trimming stripped 1 base from V and 1 base from J, with 10 bases between. Germline values: CDR1 SGHVS, CDR2 FQNEAQ. CDR3 amino acids: CASSLVFRANTEAFF. CDR3 DNA sequence: TGTGCCAGCAGCTTAGTTTTCAGGGCGAACACTGAAGCTTTCTTT.

The rearrangement joins TRBV4-2 to TRBJ2-7; TRBD2 aligns across 14 bases. Trimming cost V 4 bases and J 0 bases; bases outside gene matches: 14. Germline loops: CDR1 LGHNA, CDR2 YNFKEQ. The CDR3 loop spans 20 amino acids. CDR3 bases: TGTGCCAGCAGCCGAGAATACGGACTAGCGGGAGGAGGCCGCTCCTACGAGCAGTACTTC. Protein: CASSREYGLAGGGRSYEQYF.

This clonotype was seen ten or more times. The chain combines TRBV27 with TRBJ1-2; D may be TRBD1 (6 bases). Germline-derived CDR1 and CDR2 are MNHEY and SMNVEV (reference sequence). Trimming left V 8 bases short and J 5 bases short, with 18 bases between. The CDR3 sequence is 14 residues long. This CDR3 is CASGNRDPVYGYTF. The CDR3 DNA sequence: TGTGCCAGCGGAAACAGGGACCCCGTGTATGGCTACACCTTC.

This clonotype was found a few times. V and J are TRBV24-1 and TRBJ2-5, with D unresolved. CDR1 and CDR2 (germline): KGHDR, SFDVKD. The V end lost 5 bases, the J end lost 4 bases, and 19 bases lay between the germline ends. The CDR3 covers 16 residues. The CDR3 reads CATSARASTARETQYF. The CDR3, as DNA: TGTGCCACCAGTGCCCGAGCTTCTACGGCCCGAGAGACCCAGTACTTC.

The V gene is TRBV27, the J gene TRBJ2-5, with TRBD2 identical over 7 bases. The CDR3 totals 15 residues. Per germline, CDR1 MNHEY and CDR2 SMNVEV (reference sequence). The trim removed 7 bases at V and 5 bases at J, leaving 13 bases unmatched. DNA of the CDR3: TGTGCCAGCACACGAATGCCCGGGAGGATGGAGACCCAGTACTTC. Protein sequence: CASTRMPGRMETQYF.

Concerning this clonotype itself: This sequence is one base from a far larger clone and is likely a read error. The genes are TRBV18 and TRBJ2-5, with 9 bases identical to TRBD1. Germline V gene data show CDR1 as KGHSH and CDR2 as LQKENI. The CDR3 is 15 residues long. V dropped 4 bases and J dropped 11; count of bases not matched to a gene: 14. CDR3 bases: TGTGCCAGCTCACAAAGCGGGACAGGGAGTGTTGAGCAGTACTTC. Encoded protein: CASSQSGTGSVEQYF.

This clonotype was picked up many times. The chain carries TRBV18 and TRBJ2-5, with D possibly being TRBD2 (5 bases). The V and J ends lost 2 bases and 7 bases respectively, with 17 bases between them. Per the germline V gene, CDR1 is KGHSH and CDR2 is LQKENI. The CDR3 is 15 residues long. The CDR3 bases are TGTGCCAGCTCACCAACGGATTCCGGGGAGTCGACCCAGTACTTC. Its translation is CASSPTDSGESTQYF.

The sample holds many counts of this clonotype. The chain combines TRBV7-8 with TRBJ2-6; D may match TRBD1 or TRBD2 (6 bases each). V shed 1 base and J shed 3 bases, with 10 bases lying between them. The CDR3 is made up of 16 amino acids. Germline V CDR1 and CDR2: SGHVS, FQNEAQ. CDR3 region: CASSLVGGSGANVLTF. CDR3 in DNA: TGTGCCAGCAGCTTAGTAGGGGGGAGTGGGGCCAACGTCCTGACTTTC.

This clonotype was seen repeatedly, ten times or more. CDR3 region: CASSPGTGGEAFF. In DNA form, the CDR3 reads TGTGCCAGCTCTCCAGGGACAGGGGGCGAAGCTTTCTTT. This chain uses TRBV18 with TRBJ1-1; 12 nucleotides align to TRBD1. Trimming at V came to 6 bases and at J to 8 bases, leaving 4 bases not matched to a gene. The length of the CDR3 is 13 residues. Germline values: CDR1 KGHSH, CDR2 LQKENI.

In nucleotides, the CDR3 is TGTGCCAGCCCGGGGACGGTAGGCAAAAACATTCAGTACTTC. Protein: CASPGTVGKNIQYF. The V and J genes are TRBV9 and TRBJ2-4; D might be TRBD1 or TRBD2, each matching 5 bases. Trimming left V 7 bases short and J 3 bases short, with 14 bases between. The CDR3 sequence is 14 residues long. Germline V gene lookup returns CDR1 SGDLS and CDR2 YYNGEE.

This clonotype was seen just once. The V and J genes are TRBV14 and TRBJ2-7; 10 bases line up with TRBD1. This CDR3 region has 12 residues. V shed 4 bases and J 10 bases; nucleotides not matched to a gene: 4. Germline CDR1 reads SGHDN; CDR2 reads FVKESK. Written as DNA, the CDR3 is TGTGCCAGCAGCCCGGACAGGGGGGGACAGTACTTC. This sequence encodes CASSPDRGGQYF.

This clonotype has only a few counts. This may be a read error, as it is one base from a much larger clone. The chain is built from TRBV12-3 or TRBV12-4 and TRBJ1-3; no reliable D call. V lost 8 bases, J lost 0 bases, and 11 bases lay in between. This CDR3 has 14 residues. CDR3 loop: CASGLWYSGNTIYF. CDR3 in DNA: TGTGCCAGCGGCCTTTGGTACTCTGGAAACACCATATATTTT.